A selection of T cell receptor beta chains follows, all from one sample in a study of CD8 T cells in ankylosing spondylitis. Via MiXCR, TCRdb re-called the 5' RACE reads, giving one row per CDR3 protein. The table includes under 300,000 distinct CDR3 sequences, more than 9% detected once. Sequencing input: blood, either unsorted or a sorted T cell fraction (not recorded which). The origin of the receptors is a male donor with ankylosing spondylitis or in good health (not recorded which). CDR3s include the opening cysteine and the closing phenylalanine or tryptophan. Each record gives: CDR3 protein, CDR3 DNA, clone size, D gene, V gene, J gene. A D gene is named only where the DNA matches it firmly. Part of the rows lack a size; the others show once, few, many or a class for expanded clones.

CDR3: CASSQVGTSGSEQFF
DNA: TGTGCCAGCAGCCAAGTGGGGACTAGCGGTAGTGAGCAGTTCTTC
size: many
D: TRBD2
V: TRBV4-2
J: TRBJ2-1

CDR3: CASSQEPGEGETQYF
DNA: TGCGCCAGCAGCCAAGAGCCCGGAGAGGGGGAGACCCAGTACTTC
size: many
D: -
V: TRBV4-1
J: TRBJ2-5

CDR3: CSVEDLRRGPYEAFF
DNA: TGCAGCGTTGAAGATCTCCGCCGGGGACCCTATGAAGCTTTCTTT
size: many
D: -
V: TRBV29-1
J: TRBJ1-1

CDR3: CSARDLDRTKNIQYF
DNA: TGCAGTGCTAGAGATCTAGACAGGACCAAAAACATTCAGTACTTC
size: few
D: -
V: TRBV20-1
J: TRBJ2-4

CDR3: CASSNSFTNSYEQYF
DNA: TGTGCCAGCAGTAACAGTTTCACGAACTCCTACGAGCAGTACTTC
size: -
D: -
V: TRBV27
J: TRBJ2-7

CDR3: CASSVEDPGELFF
DNA: TGTGCCAGCAGCGTAGAGGACCCCGGGGAGCTGTTTTTT
size: -
D: -
V: TRBV9
J: TRBJ2-2

CDR3: CASRGGGAHNEQFF
DNA: TGTGCCAGCCGAGGCGGGGGGGCGCACAATGAGCAGTTCTTC
size: few
D: TRBD2
V: TRBV7-9
J: TRBJ2-1

CDR3: CASTSNAAFF
DNA: TGTGCCAGCACCTCAAACGCAGCTTTCTTT
size: many
D: -
V: TRBV7-9
J: TRBJ1-1

CDR3: CSARPGGGQAFF
DNA: TGCAGTGCACGGCCTGGGGGGGGGCAAGCTTTCTTT
size: -
D: -
V: TRBV20-1
J: TRBJ1-1

CDR3: CASSETGKGNQPQHF
DNA: TGTGCCAGCAGTGAGACAGGGAAAGGCAATCAGCCCCAGCATTTT
size: many
D: TRBD1
V: TRBV6-1
J: TRBJ1-5

CDR3: CASSLGYTRNEKLFF
DNA: TGTGCCAGCAGCCTCGGATACACCCGTAATGAAAAACTGTTTTTT
size: few
D: -
V: TRBV3-1
J: TRBJ1-4

CDR3: CASSYFGGDTGELFF
DNA: TGTGCCAGCAGTTACTTCGGGGGCGACACCGGGGAGCTGTTTTTT
size: many
D: -
V: TRBV6-5
J: TRBJ2-2

CDR3: CASSRAAGGTHEQFF
DNA: TGTGCCAGCAGCCGCGCGGCGGGGGGAACACATGAGCAGTTCTTC
size: few
D: TRBD2
V: TRBV7-7
J: TRBJ2-1

CDR3: CASSPGRGLYEQYF
DNA: TGTGCCAGCAGTCCAGGGAGAGGTCTTTACGAGCAGTACTTC
size: -
D: -
V: TRBV2
J: TRBJ2-7

CDR3: CASSLAPSGGSDTQYF
DNA: TGTGCCAGCAGCTTGGCCCCTAGCGGGGGTTCAGATACGCAGTATTTT
size: -
D: TRBD2
V: TRBV5-4
J: TRBJ2-3

CDR3: CSAKGGSSYNSPLHF
DNA: TGCAGTGCTAAGGGGGGAAGCTCCTATAATTCACCCCTCCACTTT
size: many
D: -
V: TRBV20-1
J: TRBJ1-6

CDR3: CASSQDTGGTSTGELFF
DNA: TGCGCCAGCAGCCAGGATACAGGGGGCACTTCCACCGGGGAGCTGTTTTTT
size: few
D: TRBD1
V: TRBV4-1
J: TRBJ2-2